The T cell receptor beta chain described here comes from a study of CD8+CD57+ T cells in acquired aplastic anemia. Study-wide results and caveats: Researchers reported that CD8+ Simpson's diversity was not significantly different in patients versus controls.

In patients chosen for sequencing, flow cytometry had shown CD8+CD57+ cell expansion. Every patient was diagnosed with severe acquired aplastic anemia. Germline V gene lookup returns CDR1 SGDLS and CDR2 YYNGEE. The CDR3 covers 13 residues. Using genomic DNA as the template, TCR beta VDJ and CDR3 profiling was carried out. TCRdb re-analysed the reads in MiXCR, keeping a single row per CDR3 protein. The sample yields about 160,000 distinct CDR3 sequences, about 50% seen once. This clonotype occurred a few times. Its target is unknown. This could be a read error, since a much larger clone is one nucleotide away.

This receptor was taken from a human donor with aplastic anemia. The sample taken for sequencing was sorted CD4+, CD8+, or CD8+CD57+ T cells (not recorded which) from PBMCs. The rearrangement uses TRBV9 and TRBJ2-7; perhaps TRBD2 as D (6 bases). CDR3 in DNA: TGTGTCAGCAGCGTAGCGGCGGTGTCCGAGCAGTACTTC. As protein: CVSSVAAVSEQYF.